Below, one T cell receptor beta chain is given with its context. Its antigen is unknown. Trimming at V came to 3 bases and at J to 10 bases, leaving 5 bases not matched to a gene. CDR1 and CDR2 (germline): SGHTA, FQGNSA. This CDR3 is 14 amino acids long. This sample stems from a study of T cell responses to AZD1222 COVID-19 vaccine. The method was immunoSEQ multiplex PCR; TCRdb's version includes in-frame clones alone and lacks a portion of them. The table lists approximately 130,000 clones, 90% to 95% of them singletons. Whole-study findings and limits: Following two doses of AZD1222, Spike-specific TCR breadth and depth rose.

The TCR originated in an adult in good health. The chain couples TRBV7-2 to TRBJ1-6, with 8 bases fitting TRBD1. Specimen: peripheral blood, collected on day 0 of AZD1222 vaccination. The CDR3: CASSFGQGGSPLHF. CDR3 nucleotides: TGTGCCAGCAGCTTCGGACAGGGTGGGTCACCCCTCCACTTT.